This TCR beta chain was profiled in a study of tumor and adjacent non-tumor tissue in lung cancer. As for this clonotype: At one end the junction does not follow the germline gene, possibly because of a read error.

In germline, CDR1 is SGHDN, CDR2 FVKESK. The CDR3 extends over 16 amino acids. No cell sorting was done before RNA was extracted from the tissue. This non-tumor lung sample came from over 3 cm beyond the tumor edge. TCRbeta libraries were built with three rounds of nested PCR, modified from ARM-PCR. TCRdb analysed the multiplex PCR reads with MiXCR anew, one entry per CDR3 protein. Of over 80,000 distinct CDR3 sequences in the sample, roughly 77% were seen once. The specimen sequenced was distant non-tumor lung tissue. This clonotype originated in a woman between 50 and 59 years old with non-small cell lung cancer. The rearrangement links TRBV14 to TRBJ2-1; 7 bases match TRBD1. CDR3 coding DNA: TGTGCCAGCGGCCAAGTGGGAAGGGGGCCTCGCGATGAGCAGTTCTTC. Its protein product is CASGQVGRGPRDEQFF.